This T cell receptor (beta chain) was sequenced during a study of T cells in Graves' hyperthyroidism and ophthalmopathy. Amplified TCR beta CDR3 regions derived from RNA transcripts. TCR CDR3 underwent first-round RT-PCR with the HTBI primer set. TCRdb processed the multiplex PCR reads anew with MiXCR; each CDR3 protein has one entry. Among tens of thousands of distinct CDR3 sequences listed, roughly 50% were seen once. This CDR3 has 17 residues. V lost 8 bases and J lost 4; bases outside the gene matches: 9. Germline CDR1 MGHRA, CDR2 YSYEKL. This clonotype was counted many times. Its antigen remains unidentified. Overall study results and limits: With a median lead of around 6.7 months before onset, the model predicted ophthalmopathy.

Disease duration under 2 months; hyperthyroidism patients were aged 18 to 65. The diagnoses drew upon clinical symptoms, serum thyroxine and TRAb, thyroid ultrasound and orbital computed tomography. Material for sequencing was peripheral blood or thyroid tissue (not recorded which). This clonotype was sampled from a man between 18 and 29 years old with Graves' hyperthyroidism. The rearrangement joins TRBV4-1 to TRBJ2-2; TRBD2 aligns across 14 bases. The CDR3 coding sequence is TGCGCCAGCTATGGACTAGCGGGGGGTCGGGTCACCGGGGAGCTGTTTTTT. Encoded protein: CASYGLAGGRVTGELFF.